Following are 21 T cell receptor beta chains from one sample sequenced in a study of cytomegalovirus exposure and HLA in healthy donors. The PCR had 60 Vbeta and 13 Jbeta primers. Measured with immunoSEQ multiplex PCR; TCRdb has only the in-frame clones, and not every one. The sample records 150,000 or so clones, 75% to 85% being singletons. What was sequenced was PBMCs. Receptor source: a man aged 30 to 39 in good health and CMV-seropositive.

The V and J genes are TRBV6-1 and TRBJ1-2, with 11 bases identical to TRBD1. This CDR3 has 15 amino acids. Per germline, CDR1 MNHNS and CDR2 SASEGT. V shed 3 bases and J 2 bases; nucleotides not matched to a gene: 2. The CDR3 DNA reads as TGTGCCAGCAGTGACCGGGACAGGGGGAACTATGGCTACACCTTC. Its protein product is CASSDRDRGNYGYTF.

V is TRBV6-1 and J is TRBJ2-1; TRBD2 matches at 11 bases. Per the germline V gene, CDR1 is MNHNS and CDR2 is SASEGT. This CDR3 is 18 amino acids long. V shed 4 bases, J shed 8 bases, and the junction held 16 bases outside the gene matches. CDR3 sequence: CASSAKTSGLAEGDEQFF. CDR3 sequence (DNA): TGTGCCAGCAGTGCAAAGACGTCGGGACTAGCGGAGGGGGATGAGCAGTTCTTC.

The chain is built from TRBV19 and TRBJ2-7, with D possibly matching TRBD1 (6 bases). Trimming took off 5 bases at V and 6 bases at J, with 20 bases between the two ends. CDR3 length: 15 amino acids. Germline loops: CDR1 LNHDA, CDR2 SQIVND (reference sequence). DNA for the CDR3: TGTGCCAGTAGTGTGGGGGCATTAATTTGGGGCGAGCAGTACTTC. Amino acids: CASSVGALIWGEQYF.

Comment on this clone: At the DNA level, this CDR3 is encoded by other sequences in the same sample as well. The J gene is TRBJ2-7, the V gene TRBV5-1; 8 bases are shared with TRBD1. Germline CDR1 reads SGHRS; CDR2 reads YFSETQ. The CDR3 is made up of 14 amino acids. Losses at the gene ends were 4 bases for V and 0 bases for J; bases not matched to a gene: 3. The CDR3: CASSLGQDSYEQYF. Written as DNA, the CDR3 is TGCGCCAGCAGCCTGGGACAGGACTCCTACGAGCAGTACTTC.

The chain uses TRBV2 and TRBJ2-3; tentative D call: TRBD2 (6 bases). V was cut by 7 bases and J by 3 bases, with 14 bases left in between. Germline-derived CDR1 and CDR2 are SNHLY and FYNNEI. CDR3 length: 14 amino acids. CDR3 DNA: TGTGCCAGCAACCAAGTAGGAGGGACAGATACGCAGTATTTT. Protein product: CASNQVGGTDTQYF.

The chain carries TRBV7-9 and TRBJ1-6; the match to TRBD1 covers 7 bases. With 10 bases clipped from V and 6 bases from J, the junction kept 6 bases outside the gene matches. The germline V gene encodes CDR1 SEHNR and CDR2 FQNEAQ (reference sequence). The CDR3 has 13 residues. The CDR3 DNA follows: TGTGCCACCTTAGGGACAGCTAATTCACCCCTCCACTTT. Its translation: CATLGTANSPLHF.

This chain connects TRBV27 to TRBJ1-2; TRBD1 matches 7 bases. CDR1 is MNHEY, CDR2 SMNVEV, per germline (reference sequence). The ends lost 5 bases at V and 7 bases at J; junction bases unmatched: 4. This CDR3 region has 12 residues. The CDR3 loop reads CASSLQGVGYTF. CDR3 DNA sequence: TGTGCCAGCAGTCTCCAGGGGGTTGGCTACACCTTC.

The V call is TRBV28, the J call TRBJ2-2, with a possible D match to TRBD1 (6 bases). V dropped 7 bases and J dropped 5 bases, with 14 bases sitting between them. The germline CDR1 and CDR2 sequences are MDHEN and SYDVKM. This CDR3 is 14 amino acids long. The CDR3 DNA reads TGTGCCAGCATCTCCGGGACAATTACCGGGGAGCTGTTTTTT. This codes for CASISGTITGELFF.

The chain recombines TRBV28 with TRBJ2-7; 7 bases match TRBD1. CDR1 and CDR2 (germline): MDHEN, SYDVKM. The junction had 11 bases not matched to a gene; V was cut back by 7 bases and J by 2 bases. The CDR3 totals 15 residues. The CDR3 protein is CASTEQQGPTYEQYF. DNA for the CDR3: TGTGCCAGCACCGAACAACAGGGGCCTACCTACGAGCAGTACTTC.

This chain links TRBV7-2 with TRBJ1-1, with D unclear. The CDR3 length is 13 residues. With 5 bases removed from V and 0 bases from J, the gap between germline ends came to 7 bases. The germline CDR1 and CDR2 sequences are SGHTA and FQGNSA. CDR3 nucleotides: TGTGCCAGCAGCCCAACGGTGAACACTGAAGCTTTCTTT. Its protein is CASSPTVNTEAFF.

The chain combines TRBV2 with TRBJ2-3; 8 bases agree with TRBD1. After removal of 6 bases from V and 2 bases from J, the junction contained 7 bases not matched to a gene. Per the germline V gene, CDR1 is SNHLY and CDR2 is FYNNEI. This CDR3 is built from 15 residues. CDR3 bases: TGTGCCAGCAGGGAGACAGGGGCTCCCACAGATACGCAGTATTTT. Its translation is CASRETGAPTDTQYF.

As to this clone: Within the sample, other DNA sequences also encode this same CDR3. The chain joins TRBV30 to TRBJ1-3, with D tentatively TRBD1 (6 bases). The germline V and J ends were trimmed by 1 base and 4 bases, with 14 bases remaining between them. This CDR3 has 15 residues. Germline V gene data show CDR1 as GTSNPN and CDR2 as SVGIG (reference sequence). The CDR3 nucleotides are TGTGCCTGGAGTGGGTCAACAGGGCCAGGAAACACCATATATTTT. Protein product: CAWSGSTGPGNTIYF.

This clone was seen once. V and J are TRBV6-5 and TRBJ2-1; 9 bases agree with TRBD2. Per the germline V gene, CDR1 is MNHEY and CDR2 is SVGAGI. This CDR3 has 16 amino acids. V gave up 3 bases and J gave up 9 bases; unmatched junction bases: 12. The CDR3, as DNA: TGTGCCAGCAGTTATACCCAGGCGGGGGGGCGCCTTGAGCAGTTCTTC. Its translation is CASSYTQAGGRLEQFF.

This chain uses TRBV6-1 with TRBJ1-1, with TRBD1 matching 7 bases. The CDR3 length is 15 residues. The V gene end was trimmed by 3 bases and the J gene end by 4 bases; junction bases not matched to a gene: 8. CDR1 is MNHNS and CDR2 is SASEGT in the germline V gene. The CDR3: CASSEQGEFGTEAFF. The CDR3 DNA reads TGTGCCAGCAGTGAGCAGGGGGAATTCGGCACTGAAGCTTTCTTT.

This sequence joins TRBV2 and TRBJ2-1; 9 bases agree with TRBD2. The germline V gene has CDR1 SNHLY and CDR2 FYNNEI. The CDR3 length is 16 residues. V lost 5 bases to trimming and J lost 3 bases; unmatched junction nucleotides: 8. In DNA form, the CDR3 reads TGTGCCAGCAGTCGAGGAGCTAGCGGGATCTACAATGAGCAGTTCTTC. This gives the protein CASSRGASGIYNEQFF.

The rearrangement joins TRBV9 to TRBJ2-1, with 7 bases lining up with TRBD2. The CDR3 loop spans 15 amino acids. The V and J ends lost 4 bases and 12 bases, in that order; junction bases with no gene match: 16. Germline-derived CDR1 and CDR2 are SGDLS and YYNGEE. The CDR3 DNA follows: TGTGCCAGCAGCTCCGGGGGGTCGCTGCATTATGGGCAGTTCTTC. As protein: CASSSGGSLHYGQFF.

There are a few counts of this clone. The chain employs TRBV6-6 and TRBJ2-3, with 10 positions matching TRBD2. V lost 7 bases to trimming and J lost 8 bases; unmatched junction nucleotides: 12. Germline assignment: CDR1 MNHNY and CDR2 SVGAGI (reference sequence). The CDR3 is 15 amino acids. The CDR3 here is CASTSPAGGGATQYF. For the CDR3, the DNA is TGTGCCAGCACCAGCCCAGCGGGAGGGGGGGCTACGCAGTATTTT.

This chain joins TRBV30 and TRBJ1-6; D is uncertain. The V gene's germline CDR1 is GTSNPN and CDR2 SVGIG (reference sequence). The length of the CDR3 is 14 residues. Trimming left V 3 bases short and J 8 bases short, with 14 bases between. The CDR3 region has the DNA TGTGCCTGGAGGGCAGGTCTTCTCGATTCACCCCTCCACTTT. Protein: CAWRAGLLDSPLHF.

In its sample, this clone was seen a few times. This chain joins TRBV4-3 and TRBJ2-7; D is ambiguous. The CDR3 covers 14 residues. The V gene's germline CDR1 is LGHNA and CDR2 YSLEER. V was cut by 2 bases and J by 7 bases, with 15 bases left in between. CDR3 residues: CASSQSERIREQYF. The CDR3 bases are TGCGCCAGCAGCCAATCGGAGCGCATACGAGAGCAGTACTTC.

This clone was observed once. The rearrangement links TRBV18 to TRBJ2-2; D is unresolved. Trimming left V 3 bases short and J 4 bases short, with 6 bases between. The CDR3 sequence is 13 residues long. Germline values: CDR1 KGHSH, CDR2 LQKENI. For the CDR3, the DNA is TGTGCCAGCTCACCCGGTCCCACCGGGGAGCTGTTTTTT. Translating gives CASSPGPTGELFF.

This clone came up a few times. The chain is built from TRBV25-1 and TRBJ1-4; 8 bases fit TRBD1. Germline values: CDR1 MGHDK, CDR2 SYGVNS. This CDR3 has 16 amino acids. The V and J ends lost 7 bases and 7 bases, in that order; junction bases with no gene match: 14. The CDR3 region is CASTEQGAQTTEKLFF. The CDR3 nucleotides are TGTGCCAGCACGGAGCAGGGGGCGCAAACCACTGAAAAACTGTTTTTT.